This TCR beta chain was sequenced during a study of T cell changes during pregnancy in multiple sclerosis. Measured with immunoSEQ multiplex PCR; TCRdb has only the in-frame clones, and not every one. This table has over 50,000 clones, about 91% appearing once. Germline loops: CDR1 MDHEN, CDR2 SYDVKM. This CDR3 spans 13 amino acids. With 6 bases clipped from V and 1 base from J, the junction kept 3 bases outside the gene matches. The J gene is TRBJ2-7, the V gene TRBV28; 7 bases are a match to TRBD1. This TCR came from a female donor with multiple sclerosis, enrolled in a pregnancy study. The sample in question was peripheral blood, obtained after pregnancy. The CDR3 loop reads CASSWGQSYEQYF. The CDR3 DNA reads TGTGCCAGCAGCTGGGGACAGTCCTACGAGCAGTACTTC.